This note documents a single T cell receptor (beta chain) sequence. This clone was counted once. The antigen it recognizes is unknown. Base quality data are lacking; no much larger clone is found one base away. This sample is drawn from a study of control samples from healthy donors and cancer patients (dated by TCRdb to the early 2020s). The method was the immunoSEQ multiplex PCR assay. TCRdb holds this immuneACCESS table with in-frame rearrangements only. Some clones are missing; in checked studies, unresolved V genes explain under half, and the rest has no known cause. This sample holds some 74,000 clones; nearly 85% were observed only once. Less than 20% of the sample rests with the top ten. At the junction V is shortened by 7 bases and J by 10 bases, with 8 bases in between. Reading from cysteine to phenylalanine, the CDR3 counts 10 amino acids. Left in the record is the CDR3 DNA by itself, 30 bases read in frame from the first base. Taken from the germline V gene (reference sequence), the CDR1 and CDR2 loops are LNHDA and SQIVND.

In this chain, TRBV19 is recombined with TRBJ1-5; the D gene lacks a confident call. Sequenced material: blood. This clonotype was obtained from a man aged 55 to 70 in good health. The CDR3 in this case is CASTSPPQHF. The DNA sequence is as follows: TGTGCCAGTACCTCCCCCCCCCAGCATTTT.